The clone carrying this TCR beta chain occurred once. Seattle's cohort entered during active infection and was followed longitudinally. Germline V gene lookup returns CDR1 SNHLY and CDR2 FYNNEI. The CDR3 is made up of 16 amino acids. V was pared by 0 bases and J by 2 bases, with 4 bases of the junction left unmatched. These data are taken from a study of blood T cell repertoires in COVID-19. Overall study: Samples taken during acute and convalescent COVID-19 were collected in the United States, Italy and Spain. T cells, B-cell-depleted T cells, or PBMCs provided the cDNA or gDNA that served as material.

Methods used by the authors: Nucleated cell number was recorded as an estimate derived from reference gene primer amplification. TCRdb keeps only in-frame clones here, not all; method: immunoSEQ multiplex PCR. That table furnishes V, J and clone size, whereas the DNA furnished D and trimming. Here the sample spans some 260,000 clones, over 80% being singletons. V gene TRBV2 combines with J gene TRBJ1-2, with 9 bases matching TRBD1. The sequence derives from a woman in her 70s with COVID-19, enrolled during active disease. The sequenced sample was peripheral blood. The CDR3 DNA reads TGTGCCAGCAGTGAAGCACAGGGGGCGAGAAACTATGGCTACACCTTC. It translates to CASSEAQGARNYGYTF.